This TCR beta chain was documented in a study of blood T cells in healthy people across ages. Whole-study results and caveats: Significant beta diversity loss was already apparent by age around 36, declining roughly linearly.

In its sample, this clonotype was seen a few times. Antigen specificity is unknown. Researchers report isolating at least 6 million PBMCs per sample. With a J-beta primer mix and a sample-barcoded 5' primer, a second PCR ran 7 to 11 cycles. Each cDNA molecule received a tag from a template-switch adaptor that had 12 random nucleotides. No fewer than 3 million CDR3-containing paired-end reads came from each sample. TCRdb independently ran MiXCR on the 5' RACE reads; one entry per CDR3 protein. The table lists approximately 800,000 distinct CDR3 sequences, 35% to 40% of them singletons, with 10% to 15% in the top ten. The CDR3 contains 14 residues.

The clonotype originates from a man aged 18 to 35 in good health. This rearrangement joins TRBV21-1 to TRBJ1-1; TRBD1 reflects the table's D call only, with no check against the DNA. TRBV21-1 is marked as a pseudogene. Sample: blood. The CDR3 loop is CASSSRRGRTEAFF. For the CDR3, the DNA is TGTGCCAGCAGCTCCCGCAGGGGGAGGACTGAAGCTTTCTTT.